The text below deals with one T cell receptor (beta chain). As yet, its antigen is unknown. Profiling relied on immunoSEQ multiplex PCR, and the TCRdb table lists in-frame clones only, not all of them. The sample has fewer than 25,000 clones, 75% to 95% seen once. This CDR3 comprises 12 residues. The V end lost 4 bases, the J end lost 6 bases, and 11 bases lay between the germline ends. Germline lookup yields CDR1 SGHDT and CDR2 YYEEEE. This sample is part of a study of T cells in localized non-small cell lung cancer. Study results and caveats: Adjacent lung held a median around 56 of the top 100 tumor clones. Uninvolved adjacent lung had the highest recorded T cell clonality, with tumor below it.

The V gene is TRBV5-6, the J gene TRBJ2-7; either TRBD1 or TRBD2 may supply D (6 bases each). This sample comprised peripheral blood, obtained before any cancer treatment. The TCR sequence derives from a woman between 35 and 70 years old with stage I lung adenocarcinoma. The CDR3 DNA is TGTGCCAGCAGCCTAAGGGGGGTCGAGCAGTACTTC. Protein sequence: CASSLRGVEQYF.